The present entry profiles one T cell receptor (beta chain) with its context. This clonotype was seen many times. Its target antigen remains unknown. Per-base quality was not reported, and no clone a single base away is much larger than it. The CDR3 goes from the cysteine to the phenylalanine over 13 residues. Only CDR3 DNA is held: 39 bases, read in frame from base 1. Sequences SGHAT (CDR1) and FQNNGV (CDR2) are obtained from the germline V gene. Cut back by 5 bases and 2 bases, the V and J ends lie 10 bases apart. The sample is drawn from a study of T-cell memory formation after mild COVID-19 (dated by TCRdb to about 2021). For the study in its entirety: TCR sequence clusters from the two donors were largely donor specific. In two donors, T-cell clones that expanded and contracted after mild COVID-19 were followed by sequencing TCRalpha and TCRbeta repertoires longitudinally. The cohort was made up of two young adult volunteers, one female and one male, who were previously healthy. Overall results and qualifications from the work: Clones that contracted from day 15 to 85 showed balanced CD4/CD8 phenotypes, whereas a second wave of clones that expanded from day 15 to 37 leaned towards CD4+. Contracting CD4+ clones were located mainly in the CM and EM memory subsets, whereas CD8+ clones were found to be enriched in EMRA. The study included only a couple of mild cases, and larger cohorts that include severe cases with pre-infection samples were judged to be necessary. Some responding clones were detected in pre-infection memory, which suggested that pre-existing cross-reactive memory T cells had joined the SARS-CoV-2 response. SARS-CoV-2 specificity was not confirmed for the second-wave clones peaking on day 37.

For sequencing, an Illumina NovaSeq 6000 was employed. TCRalpha and TCRbeta cDNA libraries were built by 5'RACE with constant-segment primers, adding sample barcodes and unique molecular identifiers. Trizol reagent was used to extract RNA from every sample. Libraries were amplified in two PCR steps, with a second sample barcode and Illumina TruSeq adapters added in the second step. Libraries were sequenced on an Illumina NovaSeq with 2 x 150 bp paired-end reads. Turning to the authors' computational methods: Demultiplexing of reads and collapsing into UMI-guided consensus sequences were performed with migec v1.2.7. With mixcr v2.1.11, UMI consensuses were aligned to TRA and TRB V and J templates and assembled into clonotypes. Clonotypes were classified as expanded or contracted when called significant by both edgeR and NoisET, with noise models trained on biological replicates. edgeR calls used a false discovery rate-adjusted p below 0.01 and a log2 fold-change threshold of 1. As an exploratory analysis of dynamics, PCA with hierarchical clustering was applied to max-normalized trajectories of the 1000 most abundant clonotypes. The CD4 or CD8 phenotype of responding clones was assigned using the separately sequenced CD4+ and CD8+ repertoires. Using fastp at Q25 and MiXCR, TCRdb reprocessed the public reads and kept productive beta chains. One record per CDR3 amino acid sequence lists the most common genes and DNA. These V and J calls are TCRdb output, not the study's own analysis. The sample table holds around 440,000 distinct CDR3 sequences, of which approximately 18% were seen once. The ten most abundant clones make up around an eighth of the sample.

Ficoll-Paque density gradient centrifugation was used to isolate PBMCs. The sequence came from an adult woman who had mild COVID-19 (a few samples of this study predate the infection). The sample titles of this study are shuffled in the database, so cell type and time point are left out; the donor was told from shared clones. The V and J segments used are TRBV11-2 and TRBJ2-7; the D gene is unclear. The sequencing input was PBMCs or a T cell subset sorted from them (not recorded which). The sequence in DNA is TGTGCCAGCAGCAATTCTATCGCCTACGAGCAGTACTTC. This encodes CASSNSIAYEQYF.